The entry that follows covers one TCR beta chain sequence. The antigen remains unidentified. The source of the sample is a study of cytomegalovirus exposure and HLA in healthy donors. The wider study: A later analysis reported the 120 validation repertoires used the same platform as the 500 to 800 first-cohort repertoires. Overall study findings and caveats: Most TCR sequences showed up rarely, but some public TCRs showed up in many donors. According to a subsequent analysis, TCR clusters identified in the first cohort showed a tendency to co-occur across the roughly 120 validation repertoires.

Sequenced by immunoSEQ multiplex PCR; TCRdb stores in-frame clones only, minus some. Among approximately 230,000 clones, roughly 90% were seen once, and the ten largest hold around 13%. The TCR originated in a man aged 18 to 35 in good health and CMV-seropositive. The sample taken for sequencing was PBMCs.

For the CDR3, the DNA is TGTGCCAGCAGTTACTCCACTTGGGGGGTGAACACTGAAGCTTTCTTT. Translation gives CASSYSTWGVNTEAFF. The chain recombines TRBV6-6 with TRBJ1-1; a possible D gene is TRBD1 (5 bases). CDR1 and CDR2 from the germline V gene are MNHNY and SVGAGI (reference sequence). CDR3 length: 16 amino acids. Trimming removed 0 bases from V and 0 bases from J, with 11 bases in between.